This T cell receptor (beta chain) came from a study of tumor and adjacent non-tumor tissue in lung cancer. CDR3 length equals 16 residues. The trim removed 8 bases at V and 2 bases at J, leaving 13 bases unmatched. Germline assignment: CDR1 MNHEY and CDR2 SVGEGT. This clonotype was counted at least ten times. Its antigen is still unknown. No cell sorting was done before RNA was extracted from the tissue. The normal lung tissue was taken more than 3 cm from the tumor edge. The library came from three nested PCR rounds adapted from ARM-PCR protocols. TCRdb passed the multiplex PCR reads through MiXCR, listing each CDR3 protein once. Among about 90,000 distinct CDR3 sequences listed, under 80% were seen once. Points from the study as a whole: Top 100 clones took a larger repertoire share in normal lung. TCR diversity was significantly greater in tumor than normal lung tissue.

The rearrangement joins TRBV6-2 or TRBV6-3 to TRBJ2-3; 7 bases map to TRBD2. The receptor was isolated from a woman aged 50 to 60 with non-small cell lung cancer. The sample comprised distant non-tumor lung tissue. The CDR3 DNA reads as TGTGCCAGCTTGGCCTTAGGAGGGAGGGTCACAGATACGCAGTATTTT. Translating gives CASLALGGRVTDTQYF.